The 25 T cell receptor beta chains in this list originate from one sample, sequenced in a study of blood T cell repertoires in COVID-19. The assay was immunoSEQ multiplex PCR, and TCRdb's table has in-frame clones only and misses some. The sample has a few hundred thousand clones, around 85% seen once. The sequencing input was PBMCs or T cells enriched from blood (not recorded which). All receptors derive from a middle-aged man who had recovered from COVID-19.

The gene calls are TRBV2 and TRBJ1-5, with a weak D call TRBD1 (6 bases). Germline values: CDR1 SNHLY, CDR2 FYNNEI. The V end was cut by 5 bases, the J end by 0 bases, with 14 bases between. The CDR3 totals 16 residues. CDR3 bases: TGTGCCAGCAGTACGGGACATCCATATAGCAATCAGCCCCAGCATTTT. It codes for CASSTGHPYSNQPQHF.

This chain's CDR3 is CASSRLAGVPEQYF. The CDR3 DNA reads as TGCGCCAGCAGCCGACTAGCGGGAGTTCCCGAGCAGTACTTC. This chain links TRBV4-1 with TRBJ2-7, with 12 nucleotides matching TRBD2. CDR3 size: 14 residues. J was trimmed by 6 bases and V by 4 bases; bases with no gene match: 4. From germline, CDR1 is MGHRA and CDR2 YSYEKL.

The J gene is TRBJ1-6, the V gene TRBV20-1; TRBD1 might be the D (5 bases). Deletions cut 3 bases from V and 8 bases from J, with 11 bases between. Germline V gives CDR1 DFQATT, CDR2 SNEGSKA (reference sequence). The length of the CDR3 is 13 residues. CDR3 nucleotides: TGCAGTGCTAGTAGGCAGGGCGATTCACCCCTCCACTTT. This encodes CSASRQGDSPLHF.

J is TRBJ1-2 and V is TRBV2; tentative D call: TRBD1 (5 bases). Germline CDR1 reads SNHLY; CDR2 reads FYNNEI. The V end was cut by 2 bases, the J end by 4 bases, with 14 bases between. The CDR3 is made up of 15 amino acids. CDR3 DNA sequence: TGTGCCAGCAGTGAAAGCGTGAGGGGAGGCTATGGCTACACCTTC. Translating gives CASSESVRGGYGYTF.

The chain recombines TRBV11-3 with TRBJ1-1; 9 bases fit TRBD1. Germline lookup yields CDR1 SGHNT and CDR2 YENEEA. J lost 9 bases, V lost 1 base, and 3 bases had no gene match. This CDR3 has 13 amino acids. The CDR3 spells CASSLGTGVQAFF. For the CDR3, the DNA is TGTGCCAGCAGCTTAGGGACAGGGGTACAAGCTTTCTTT.

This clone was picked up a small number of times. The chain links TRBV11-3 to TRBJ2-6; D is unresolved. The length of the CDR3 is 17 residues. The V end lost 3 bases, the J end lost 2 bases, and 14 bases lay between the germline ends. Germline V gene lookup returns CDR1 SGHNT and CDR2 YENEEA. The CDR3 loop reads CASSLLAGIPGANVLTF. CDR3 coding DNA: TGTGCCAGCAGCTTGCTTGCAGGCATCCCTGGGGCCAACGTCCTGACTTTC.

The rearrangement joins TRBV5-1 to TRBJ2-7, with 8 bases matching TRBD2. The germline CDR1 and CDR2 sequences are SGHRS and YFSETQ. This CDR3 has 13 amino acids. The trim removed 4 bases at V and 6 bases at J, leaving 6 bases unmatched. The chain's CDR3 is CASSLLAGTEQYF. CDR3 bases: TGCGCCAGCAGCCTCTTAGCGGGAACCGAGCAGTACTTC.

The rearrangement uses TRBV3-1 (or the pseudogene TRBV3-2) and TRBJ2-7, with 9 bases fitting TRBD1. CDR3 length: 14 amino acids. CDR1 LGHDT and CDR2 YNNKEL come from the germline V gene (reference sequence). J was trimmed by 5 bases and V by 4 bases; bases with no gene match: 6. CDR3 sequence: CASSRPGTGNEQYF. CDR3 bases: TGTGCCAGCAGCCGTCCCGGGACAGGGAACGAGCAGTACTTC.

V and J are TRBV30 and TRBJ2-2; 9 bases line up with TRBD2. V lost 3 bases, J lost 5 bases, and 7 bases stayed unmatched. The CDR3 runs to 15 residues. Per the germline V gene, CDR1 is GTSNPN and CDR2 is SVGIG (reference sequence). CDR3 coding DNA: TGTGCCTGGAGGCGGGAGGGCCAGAGGACCGGGGAGCTGTTTTTT. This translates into CAWRREGQRTGELFF.

CDR3 DNA: TGCGCCAGCAGTCGGACAGGAGAACCTCTACGGGCGGGAAACACCATATATTTT. This gives the protein CASSRTGEPLRAGNTIYF. The J gene is TRBJ1-3, the V gene TRBV5-1; 7 bases map to TRBD1. The CDR3 sequence is 18 residues long. J gave up 4 bases and V 5 bases, and 18 bases lay outside the gene matches. Looked up from germline, CDR1 is SGHRS and CDR2 is YFSETQ.

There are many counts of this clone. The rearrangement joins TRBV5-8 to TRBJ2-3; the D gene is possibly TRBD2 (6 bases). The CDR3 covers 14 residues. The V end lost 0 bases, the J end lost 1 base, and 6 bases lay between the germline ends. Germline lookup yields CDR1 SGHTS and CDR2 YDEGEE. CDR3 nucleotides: TGTGCCAGCAGCTTGGAGCGGGGCACAGATACGCAGTATTTT. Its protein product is CASSLERGTDTQYF.

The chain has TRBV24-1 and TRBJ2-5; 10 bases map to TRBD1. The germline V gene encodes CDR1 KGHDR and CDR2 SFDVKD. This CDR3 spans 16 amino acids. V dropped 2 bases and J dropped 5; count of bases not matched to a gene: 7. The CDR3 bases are TGTGCCACCAGTGATTCCCCGACAGGGGGCAGGGAGACCCAGTACTTC. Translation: CATSDSPTGGRETQYF.

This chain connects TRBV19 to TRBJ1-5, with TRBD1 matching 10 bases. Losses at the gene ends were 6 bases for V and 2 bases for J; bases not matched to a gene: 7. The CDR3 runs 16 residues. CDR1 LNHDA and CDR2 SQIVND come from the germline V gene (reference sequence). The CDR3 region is CASRRQGAYGNQPQHF. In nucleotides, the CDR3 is TGTGCCAGTAGACGACAGGGGGCGTATGGCAATCAGCCCCAGCATTTT.

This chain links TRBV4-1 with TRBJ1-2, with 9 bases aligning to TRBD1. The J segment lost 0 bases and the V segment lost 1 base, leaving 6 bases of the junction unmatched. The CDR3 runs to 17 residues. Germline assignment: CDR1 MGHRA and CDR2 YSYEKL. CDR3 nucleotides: TGCGCCAGCAGCCAAGTTGGGGACAGGGCCCCTAACTATGGCTACACCTTC. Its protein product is CASSQVGDRAPNYGYTF.

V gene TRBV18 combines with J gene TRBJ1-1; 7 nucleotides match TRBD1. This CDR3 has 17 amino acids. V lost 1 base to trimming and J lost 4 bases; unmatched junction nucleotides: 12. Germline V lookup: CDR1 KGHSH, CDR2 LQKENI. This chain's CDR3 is CASSPRPGRGTATEAFF. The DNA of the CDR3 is TGTGCCAGCTCACCACGGCCGGGCAGGGGGACAGCCACTGAAGCTTTCTTT.

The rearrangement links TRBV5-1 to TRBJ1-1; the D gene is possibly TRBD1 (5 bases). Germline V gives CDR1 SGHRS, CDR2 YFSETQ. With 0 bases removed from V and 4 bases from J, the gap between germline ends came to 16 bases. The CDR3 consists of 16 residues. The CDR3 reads CASSLEQVGFGTEAFF. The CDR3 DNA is TGCGCCAGCAGCTTGGAACAGGTGGGGTTTGGCACTGAAGCTTTCTTT.

CDR3 sequence (DNA): TGTGCCAGCTCACGGACTAGCGGCACAGATACGCAGTATTTT. As protein: CASSRTSGTDTQYF. The V and J genes are TRBV18 and TRBJ2-3; 9 bases line up with TRBD2. With V trimmed by 4 bases and J by 1 base, 0 bases remained unmatched. In germline, CDR1 is KGHSH, CDR2 LQKENI. This CDR3 is built from 14 residues.

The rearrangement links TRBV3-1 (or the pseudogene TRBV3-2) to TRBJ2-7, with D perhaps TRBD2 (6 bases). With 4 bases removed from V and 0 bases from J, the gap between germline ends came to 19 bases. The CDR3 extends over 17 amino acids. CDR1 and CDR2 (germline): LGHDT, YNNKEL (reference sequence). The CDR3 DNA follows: TGTGCCAGCAGCCGAGAGTCTAGCGAGACTTTCTCCTACGAGCAGTACTTC. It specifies CASSRESSETFSYEQYF.

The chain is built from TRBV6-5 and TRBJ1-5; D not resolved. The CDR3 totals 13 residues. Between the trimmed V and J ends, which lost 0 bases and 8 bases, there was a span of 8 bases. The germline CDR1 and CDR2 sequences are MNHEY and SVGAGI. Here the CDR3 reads CASSYSFGEPQHF. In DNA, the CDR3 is TGTGCCAGCAGTTACTCTTTCGGGGAGCCCCAGCATTTT.

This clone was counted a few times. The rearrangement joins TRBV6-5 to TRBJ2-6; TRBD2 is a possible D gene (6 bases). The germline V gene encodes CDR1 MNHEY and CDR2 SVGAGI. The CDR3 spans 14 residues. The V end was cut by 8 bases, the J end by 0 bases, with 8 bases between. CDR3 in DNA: TGTGCCAGCGGGGACTCCTCTGGGGCCAACGTCCTGACTTTC. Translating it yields CASGDSSGANVLTF.

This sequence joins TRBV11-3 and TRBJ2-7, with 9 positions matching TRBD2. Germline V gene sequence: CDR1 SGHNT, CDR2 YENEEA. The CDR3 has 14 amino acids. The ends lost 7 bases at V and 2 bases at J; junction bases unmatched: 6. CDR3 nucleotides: TGTGCCAGCACCCGACTAGCGGTTCCCTACGAGCAGTACTTC. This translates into CASTRLAVPYEQYF.

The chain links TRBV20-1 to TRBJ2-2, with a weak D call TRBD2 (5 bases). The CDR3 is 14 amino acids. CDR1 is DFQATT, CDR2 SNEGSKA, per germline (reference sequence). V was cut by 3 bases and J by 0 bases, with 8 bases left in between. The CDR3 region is CSASPSPNTGELFF. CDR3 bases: TGCAGTGCTAGTCCTAGCCCGAACACCGGGGAGCTGTTTTTT.

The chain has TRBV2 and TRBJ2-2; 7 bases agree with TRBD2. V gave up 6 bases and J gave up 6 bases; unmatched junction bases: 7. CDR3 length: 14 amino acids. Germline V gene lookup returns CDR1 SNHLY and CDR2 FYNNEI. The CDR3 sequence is CASRGTTTAGELFF. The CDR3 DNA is TGTGCCAGCAGAGGGACTACTACGGCCGGGGAGCTGTTTTTT. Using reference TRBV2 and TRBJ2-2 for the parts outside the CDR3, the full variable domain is EPEVTQTPSHQVTQMGQEVILRCVPISNHLYFYWYRQILGQKVEFLVSFYNNEISEKSEIFDDQFSVERPDGSNFTLKIRSTKLEDSAMYFCASRGTTTAGELFFGEGSRLTVL.

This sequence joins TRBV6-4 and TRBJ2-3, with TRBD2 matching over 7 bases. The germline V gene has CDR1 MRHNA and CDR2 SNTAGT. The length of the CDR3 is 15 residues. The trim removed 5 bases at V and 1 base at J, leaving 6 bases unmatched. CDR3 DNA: TGTGCCAGCAGTTTGGGACGGGAGGGCACAGATACGCAGTATTTT. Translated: CASSLGREGTDTQYF.

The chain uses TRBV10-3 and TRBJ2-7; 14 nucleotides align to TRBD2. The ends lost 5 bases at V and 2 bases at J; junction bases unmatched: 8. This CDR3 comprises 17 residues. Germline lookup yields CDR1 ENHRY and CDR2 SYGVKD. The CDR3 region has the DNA TGTGCCATCAGTCCGGGACTAGCGGGAGAAGGCGCCTACGAGCAGTACTTC. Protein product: CAISPGLAGEGAYEQYF.